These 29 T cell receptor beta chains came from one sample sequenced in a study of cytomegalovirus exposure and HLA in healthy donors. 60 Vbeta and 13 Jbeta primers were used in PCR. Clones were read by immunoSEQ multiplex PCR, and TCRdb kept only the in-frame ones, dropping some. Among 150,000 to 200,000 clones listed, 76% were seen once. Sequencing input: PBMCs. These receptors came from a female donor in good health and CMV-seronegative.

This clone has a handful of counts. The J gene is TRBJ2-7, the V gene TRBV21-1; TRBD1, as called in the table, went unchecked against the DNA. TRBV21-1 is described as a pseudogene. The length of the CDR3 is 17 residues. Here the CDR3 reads CASSKKCPGQASYEQYF. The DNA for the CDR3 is TGTGCCAGCAGCAAGAAGTGCCCGGGACAGGCCTCCTACGAGCAGTACTTC.

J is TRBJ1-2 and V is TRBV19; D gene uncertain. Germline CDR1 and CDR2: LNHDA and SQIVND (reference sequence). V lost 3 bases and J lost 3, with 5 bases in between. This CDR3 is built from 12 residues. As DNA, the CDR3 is TGTGCCAGTAGTATTCGGGACTATGGCTACACCTTC. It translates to CASSIRDYGYTF.

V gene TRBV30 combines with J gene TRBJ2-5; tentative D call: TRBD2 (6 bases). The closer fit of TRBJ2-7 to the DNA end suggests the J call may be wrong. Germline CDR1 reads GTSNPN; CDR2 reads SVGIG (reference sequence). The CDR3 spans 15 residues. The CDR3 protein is CAWSVFRLVRYEQYF. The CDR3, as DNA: TGTGCCTGGAGTGTTTTCCGACTAGTACGTTACGAGCAGTACTTC.

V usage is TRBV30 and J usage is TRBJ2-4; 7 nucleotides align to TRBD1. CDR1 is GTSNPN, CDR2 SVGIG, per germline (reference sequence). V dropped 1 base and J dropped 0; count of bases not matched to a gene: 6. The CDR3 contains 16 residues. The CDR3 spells CAWSGGGLLAKNIQYF. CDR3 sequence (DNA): TGTGCCTGGAGTGGAGGGGGCCTATTAGCCAAAAACATTCAGTACTTC.

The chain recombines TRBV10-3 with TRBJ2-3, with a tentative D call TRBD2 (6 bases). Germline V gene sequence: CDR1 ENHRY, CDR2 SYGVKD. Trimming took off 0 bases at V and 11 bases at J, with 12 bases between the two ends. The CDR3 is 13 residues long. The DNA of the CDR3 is TGTGCCATCAGTGAGTCGGGACTCACAGGGCAGTATTTT. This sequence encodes CAISESGLTGQYF.

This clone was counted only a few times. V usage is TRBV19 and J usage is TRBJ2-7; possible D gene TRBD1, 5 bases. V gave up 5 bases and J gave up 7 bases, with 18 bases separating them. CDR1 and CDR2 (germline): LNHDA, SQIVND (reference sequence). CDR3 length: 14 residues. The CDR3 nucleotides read TGTGCCAGTAGTCGGCAGGGTGGAAATTCGGAGCAGTACTTC. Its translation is CASSRQGGNSEQYF. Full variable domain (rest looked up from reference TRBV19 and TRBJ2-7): DGGITQSPKYLFRKEGQNVTLSCEQNLNHDAMYWYRQDPGQGLRLIYYSQIVNDFQKGDIAEGYSVSREKKESFPLTVTSAQKNPTAFYLCASSRQGGNSEQYFGPGTRLTVT.

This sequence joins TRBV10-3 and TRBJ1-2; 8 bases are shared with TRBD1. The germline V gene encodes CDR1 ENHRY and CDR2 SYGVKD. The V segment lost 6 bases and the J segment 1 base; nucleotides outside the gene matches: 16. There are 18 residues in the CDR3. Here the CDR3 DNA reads TGTGCCATCAGAAGCCCGGGAGTCAGGGGGCCGGATAACTATGGCTACACCTTC. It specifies CAIRSPGVRGPDNYGYTF.

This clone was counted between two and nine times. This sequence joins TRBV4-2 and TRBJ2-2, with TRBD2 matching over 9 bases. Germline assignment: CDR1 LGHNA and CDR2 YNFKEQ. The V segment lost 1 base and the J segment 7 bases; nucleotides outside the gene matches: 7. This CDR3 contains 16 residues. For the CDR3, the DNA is TGTGCCAGCAGCCAAGTTACAGCGGGAGGTATCGGGGAGCTGTTTTTT. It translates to CASSQVTAGGIGELFF.

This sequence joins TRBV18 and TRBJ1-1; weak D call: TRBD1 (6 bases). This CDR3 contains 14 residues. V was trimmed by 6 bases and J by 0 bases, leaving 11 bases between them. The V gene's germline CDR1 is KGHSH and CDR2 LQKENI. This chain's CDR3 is CASSRGAVNTEAFF. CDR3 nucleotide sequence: TGTGCCAGCTCCCGGGGGGCGGTGAACACTGAAGCTTTCTTT.

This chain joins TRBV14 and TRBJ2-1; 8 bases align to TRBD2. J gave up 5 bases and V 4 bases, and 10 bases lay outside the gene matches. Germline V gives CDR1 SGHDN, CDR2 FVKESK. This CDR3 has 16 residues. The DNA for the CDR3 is TGTGCCAGCAGCCCTCCCCGCGGGAGGCTCAACAATGAGCAGTTCTTC. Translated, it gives CASSPPRGRLNNEQFF.

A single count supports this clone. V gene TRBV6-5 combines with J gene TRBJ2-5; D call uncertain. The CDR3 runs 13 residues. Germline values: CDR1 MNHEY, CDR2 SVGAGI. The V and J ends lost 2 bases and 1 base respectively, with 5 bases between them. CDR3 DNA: TGTGCCAGCAGTTACGAGAGCCAAGAGACCCAGTACTTC. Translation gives CASSYESQETQYF.

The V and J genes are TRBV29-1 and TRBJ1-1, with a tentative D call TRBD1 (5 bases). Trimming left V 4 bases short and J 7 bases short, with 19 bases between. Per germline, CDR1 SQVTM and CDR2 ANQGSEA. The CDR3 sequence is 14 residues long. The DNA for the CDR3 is TGCAGCGTTGCCGAAAGGGGCCGAATAGGTGAAGCTTTCTTT. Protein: CSVAERGRIGEAFF.

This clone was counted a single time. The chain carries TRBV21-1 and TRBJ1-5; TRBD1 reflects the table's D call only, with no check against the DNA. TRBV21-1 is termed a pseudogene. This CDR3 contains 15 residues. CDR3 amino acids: CASSKVKQGNQPQHF. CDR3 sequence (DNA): TGTGCCAGCAGCAAAGTGAAACAGGGGAATCAGCCCCAGCATTTT.

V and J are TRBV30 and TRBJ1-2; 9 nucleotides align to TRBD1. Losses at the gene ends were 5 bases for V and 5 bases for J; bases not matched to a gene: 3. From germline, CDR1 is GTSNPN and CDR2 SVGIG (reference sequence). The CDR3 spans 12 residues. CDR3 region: CAWYGTGYGYTF. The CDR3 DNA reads TGTGCCTGGTACGGGACAGGGTATGGCTACACCTTC.

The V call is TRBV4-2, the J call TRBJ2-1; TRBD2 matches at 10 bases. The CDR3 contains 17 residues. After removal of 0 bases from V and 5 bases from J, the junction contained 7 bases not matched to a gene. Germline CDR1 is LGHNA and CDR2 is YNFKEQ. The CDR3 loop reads CASSQDFGTSADNEQFF. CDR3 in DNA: TGTGCCAGCAGCCAAGATTTCGGGACTAGCGCCGACAATGAGCAGTTCTTC.

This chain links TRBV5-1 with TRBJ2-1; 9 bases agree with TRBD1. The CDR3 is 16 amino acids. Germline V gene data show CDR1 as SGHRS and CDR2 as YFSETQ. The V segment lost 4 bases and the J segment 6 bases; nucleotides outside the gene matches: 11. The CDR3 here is CASSGGTGSSRNEQFF. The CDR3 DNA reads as TGCGCCAGCAGCGGCGGGACAGGGTCGAGTCGCAATGAGCAGTTCTTC. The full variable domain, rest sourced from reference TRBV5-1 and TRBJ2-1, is KAGVTQTPRYLIKTRGQQVTLSCSPISGHRSVSWYQQTPGQGLQFLFEYFSETQRNKGNFPGRFSGRQFSNSRSEMNVSTLELGDSALYLCASSGGTGSSRNEQFFGPGTRLTVL.

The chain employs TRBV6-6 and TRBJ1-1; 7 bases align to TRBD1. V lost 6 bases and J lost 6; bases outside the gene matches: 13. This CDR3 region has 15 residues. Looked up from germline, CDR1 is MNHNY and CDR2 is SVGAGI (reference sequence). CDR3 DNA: TGTGCCAGCAGGGACGATCTCTACAGGGGAGCTGAAGCTTTCTTT. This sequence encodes CASRDDLYRGAEAFF.

The DNA for the CDR3 is TGCGCCAGCAGCCAAGATGAGACTAGCGGCCTTCTTCTCCGGGGGCAGTTCTTC. This translates into CASSQDETSGLLLRGQFF. The chain combines TRBV4-3 with TRBJ2-1; 9 bases match TRBD2. Germline lookup yields CDR1 LGHNA and CDR2 YSLEER. The V and J ends lost 0 bases and 12 bases, in that order; junction bases with no gene match: 18. The CDR3 sequence is 18 residues long.

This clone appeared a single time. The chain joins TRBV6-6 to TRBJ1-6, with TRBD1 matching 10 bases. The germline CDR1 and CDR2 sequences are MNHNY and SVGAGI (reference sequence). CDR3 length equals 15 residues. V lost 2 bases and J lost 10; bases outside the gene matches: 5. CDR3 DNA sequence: TGTGCCAGCAGTTACGACAGGGGGCGCGGATCACCCCTCCACTTT. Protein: CASSYDRGRGSPLHF.

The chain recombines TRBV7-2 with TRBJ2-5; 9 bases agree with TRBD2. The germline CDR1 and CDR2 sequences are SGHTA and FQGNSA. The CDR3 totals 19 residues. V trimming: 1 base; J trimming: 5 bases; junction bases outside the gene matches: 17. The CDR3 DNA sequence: TGTGCCAGCAGCTTAGAAGCCTCACGGGGGCGGGGGGGCCTGGAGACCCAGTACTTC. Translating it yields CASSLEASRGRGGLETQYF.

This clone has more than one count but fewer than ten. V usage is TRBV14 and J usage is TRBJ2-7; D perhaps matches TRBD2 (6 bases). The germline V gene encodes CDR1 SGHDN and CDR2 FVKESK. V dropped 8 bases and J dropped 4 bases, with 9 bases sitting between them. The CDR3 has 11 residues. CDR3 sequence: CASGRYYEQYF. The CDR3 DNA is TGTGCCAGCGGGAGGTATTACGAGCAGTACTTC.

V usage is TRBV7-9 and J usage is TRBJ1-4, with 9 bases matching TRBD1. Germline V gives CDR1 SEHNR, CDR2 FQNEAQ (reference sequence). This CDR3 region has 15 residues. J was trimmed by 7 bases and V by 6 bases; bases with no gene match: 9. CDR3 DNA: TGTGCCAGCAGGTACACAGGGGGCGCTGGTGAAAAACTGTTTTTT. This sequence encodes CASRYTGGAGEKLFF.

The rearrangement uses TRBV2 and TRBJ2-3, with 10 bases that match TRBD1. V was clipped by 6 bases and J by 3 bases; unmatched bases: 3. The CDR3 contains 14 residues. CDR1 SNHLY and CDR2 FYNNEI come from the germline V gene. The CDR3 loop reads CASSKDRGTDTQYF. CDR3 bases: TGTGCCAGCAGCAAGGACAGGGGGACAGATACGCAGTATTTT.

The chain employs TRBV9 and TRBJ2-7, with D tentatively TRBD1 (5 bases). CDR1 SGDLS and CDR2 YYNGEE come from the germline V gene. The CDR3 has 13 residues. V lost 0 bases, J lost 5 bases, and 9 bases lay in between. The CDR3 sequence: CASSVDPGNEQYF. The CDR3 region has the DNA TGTGCCAGCAGCGTAGACCCAGGGAACGAGCAGTACTTC.

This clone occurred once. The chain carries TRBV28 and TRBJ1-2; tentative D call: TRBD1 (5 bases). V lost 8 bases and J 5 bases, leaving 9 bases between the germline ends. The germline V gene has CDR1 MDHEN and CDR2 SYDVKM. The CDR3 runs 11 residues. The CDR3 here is CASGDSYGYTF. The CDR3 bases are TGTGCCAGCGGCGACAGTTATGGCTACACCTTC.

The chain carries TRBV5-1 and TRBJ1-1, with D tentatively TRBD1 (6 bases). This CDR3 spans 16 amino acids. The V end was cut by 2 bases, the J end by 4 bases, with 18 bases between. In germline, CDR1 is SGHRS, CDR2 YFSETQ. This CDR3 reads CASSLGRGARGTEAFF. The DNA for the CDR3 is TGCGCCAGCAGCTTAGGTCGGGGGGCGCGCGGCACTGAAGCTTTCTTT. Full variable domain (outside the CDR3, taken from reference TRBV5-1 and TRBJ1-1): KAGVTQTPRYLIKTRGQQVTLSCSPISGHRSVSWYQQTPGQGLQFLFEYFSETQRNKGNFPGRFSGRQFSNSRSEMNVSTLELGDSALYLCASSLGRGARGTEAFFGQGTRLTVV.

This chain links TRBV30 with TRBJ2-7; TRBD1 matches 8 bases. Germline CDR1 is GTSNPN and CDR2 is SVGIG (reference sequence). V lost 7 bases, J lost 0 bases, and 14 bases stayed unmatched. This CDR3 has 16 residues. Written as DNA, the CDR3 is TGTGCCTACAACAGAAACCGACAGGGGCTCTCCTACGAGCAGTACTTC. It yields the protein CAYNRNRQGLSYEQYF.

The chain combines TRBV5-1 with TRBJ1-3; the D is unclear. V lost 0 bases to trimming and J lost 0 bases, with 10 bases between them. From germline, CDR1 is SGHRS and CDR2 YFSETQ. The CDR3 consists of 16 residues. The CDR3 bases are TGCGCCAGCAGCTTGGTCCCGGGGAGCTCTGGAAACACCATATATTTT. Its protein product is CASSLVPGSSGNTIYF.

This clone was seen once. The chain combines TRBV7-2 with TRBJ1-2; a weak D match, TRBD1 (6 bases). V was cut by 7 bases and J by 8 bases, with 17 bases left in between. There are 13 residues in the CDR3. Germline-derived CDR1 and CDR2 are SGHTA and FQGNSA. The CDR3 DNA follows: TGTGCCAGCACCGTACACAGGGTAGGCGGCTACACCTTC. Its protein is CASTVHRVGGYTF.